Following are 16 T cell receptor beta chains from one sample sequenced in a study of OX40 agonist ivuxolimab in advanced cancers. Using immunoSEQ multiplex PCR, the repertoire was profiled, and TCRdb retains in-frame clones only, with some absent. The sample consists of fewer than 65,000 clones, about nine tenths of them appearing once. Sequencing used CD4+ or CD8+ T cells sorted from blood, obtained in a trial of the OX40 agonist ivuxolimab. The receptors come from an adult with an advanced solid tumor such as melanoma, head and neck, liver or kidney cancer.

V is TRBV6-1 and J is TRBJ1-3, with TRBD1 as a possible D gene (5 bases). The V gene's germline CDR1 is MNHNS and CDR2 SASEGT. The CDR3 runs to 15 residues. V shed 6 bases and J shed 2 bases, with 14 bases lying between them. CDR3 nucleotide sequence: TGTGCCAGCAGGGGGGACCTTGGGCCTGGAAACACCATATATTTT. This sequence encodes CASRGDLGPGNTIYF.

Only one count was recorded for this clone. The V gene is TRBV7-2, the J gene TRBJ1-4; 7 nucleotides match TRBD1. CDR1 and CDR2 (germline): SGHTA, FQGNSA. Trimming at V came to 2 bases and at J to 4 bases, leaving 4 bases not matched to a gene. This CDR3 has 15 residues. This CDR3 reads CASSLLRDSNEKLFF. DNA of the CDR3: TGTGCCAGCAGCTTACTCCGGGACAGTAATGAAAAACTGTTTTTT.

The chain is built from TRBV6-5 and TRBJ2-7; TRBD1 agrees at 10 bases. This CDR3 is built from 14 residues. Germline V gene data show CDR1 as MNHEY and CDR2 as SVGAGI. Germline trimming cut 4 bases from V and 7 bases from J; bases unmatched to any gene: 7. CDR3 sequence: CASSSRTGGIEQYF. The CDR3 DNA reads as TGTGCCAGCAGTTCCAGGACAGGGGGTATTGAGCAGTACTTC.

This chain connects TRBV27 to TRBJ2-1, with 7 bases matching TRBD2. Germline V CDR1 and CDR2: MNHEY, SMNVEV (reference sequence). The CDR3 runs to 15 residues. V lost 3 bases and J lost 7; bases outside the gene matches: 9. As DNA, the CDR3 is TGTGCCAGCAGTTTGGAGGAGGGAGGGTGGAATGAGCAGTTCTTC. As protein: CASSLEEGGWNEQFF.

Only a few counts were recorded for this clone. The genes are TRBV27 and TRBJ2-2; TRBD1 matches at 7 bases. Germline V lookup: CDR1 MNHEY, CDR2 SMNVEV (reference sequence). This CDR3 is 14 amino acids long. V was pared by 7 bases and J by 3 bases, with 5 bases of the junction left unmatched. In DNA form, the CDR3 reads TGTGCCAGCACCTGGGACAGATACACCGGGGAGCTGTTTTTT. The encoded protein is CASTWDRYTGELFF.

This chain links TRBV5-1 with TRBJ2-5; no reliable D call. The V gene's germline CDR1 is SGHRS and CDR2 YFSETQ. V was cut by 4 bases and J by 3 bases, with 13 bases left in between. CDR3 size: 14 residues. The CDR3: CASSGKGQEETQYF. For the CDR3, the DNA is TGCGCCAGCAGCGGGAAAGGGCAGGAAGAGACCCAGTACTTC.

The chain is built from TRBV6-1 and TRBJ1-5; weak D call: TRBD1 (6 bases). CDR1 MNHNS and CDR2 SASEGT come from the germline V gene. The V and J ends lost 1 base and 5 bases respectively, with 9 bases between them. The CDR3 is made up of 14 amino acids. The CDR3 DNA reads as TGTGCCAGCAGTGAAGACAGGGATCATCAGCCCCAGCATTTT. Translating gives CASSEDRDHQPQHF.

V and J are TRBV6-1 and TRBJ2-1; 11 bases are a match to TRBD2. Losses at the gene ends were 7 bases for V and 8 bases for J; bases not matched to a gene: 10. This CDR3 is 15 amino acids long. Germline CDR1 MNHNS, CDR2 SASEGT. CDR3 coding DNA: TGTGCCAGCACTCTTAGGGCTAGCGGGAGGTATGAGCAGTTCTTC. Its translation: CASTLRASGRYEQFF.

This chain joins TRBV19 and TRBJ1-5; D not certain. Deletions cut 4 bases from V and 3 bases from J, with 13 bases between. This CDR3 is built from 15 residues. Germline V gene sequence: CDR1 LNHDA, CDR2 SQIVND (reference sequence). The CDR3 DNA follows: TGTGCCAGTAGTAGGACGGATTCCATCAATCAGCCCCAGCATTTT. Translated: CASSRTDSINQPQHF.

The chain joins TRBV7-9 to TRBJ2-7, with 11 bases fitting TRBD2. V shed 5 bases and J 6 bases; nucleotides not matched to a gene: 12. The CDR3 has 16 residues. Germline lookup yields CDR1 SEHNR and CDR2 FQNEAQ (reference sequence). The CDR3 nucleotides are TGTGCCAGCAGCCCCGGACTAGCGGGCGGAGCCTCCGAGCAGTACTTC. As protein: CASSPGLAGGASEQYF. Full variable domain (outside the CDR3, taken from reference TRBV7-9 and TRBJ2-7): DTGVSQNPRHKITKRGQNVTFRCDPISEHNRLYWYRQTLGQGPEFLTYFQNEAQLEKSRLLSDRFSAERPKGSFSTLEIQRTEQGDSAMYLCASSPGLAGGASEQYFGPGTRLTVT.

The rearrangement joins TRBV23-1 to TRBJ1-1; D perhaps matches TRBD1 (5 bases). TRBV23-1 is sorted into the ORF group, with uncertain function. Between the trimmed V and J ends, which lost 1 base and 0 bases, there was a span of 15 bases. This CDR3 has 17 residues. CDR3 DNA: TGCGCCAGCAGTCAATTCGATAAGACAGTAATGAACACTGAAGCTTTCTTT. It encodes CASSQFDKTVMNTEAFF.

The rearrangement uses TRBV2 and TRBJ1-5; 7 bases line up with TRBD1. This CDR3 region has 16 residues. Germline values: CDR1 SNHLY, CDR2 FYNNEI. The J segment lost 9 bases and the V segment lost 5 bases, leaving 16 bases of the junction unmatched. CDR3 residues: CASSNGQAASSGPQHF. DNA for the CDR3: TGTGCCAGCAGTAACGGACAGGCTGCATCATCCGGGCCCCAGCATTTT.

The chain combines TRBV5-4 with TRBJ2-1, with D tentatively TRBD2 (6 bases). In germline, CDR1 is SGHNT, CDR2 YYREEE (reference sequence). The CDR3 has 16 amino acids. V lost 3 bases, J lost 3 bases, and 16 bases lay in between. The CDR3 here is CASSSIAATVYNEQFF. The CDR3 bases are TGTGCCAGCAGCTCTATAGCGGCTACCGTCTACAATGAGCAGTTCTTC.

This chain links TRBV6-1 with TRBJ2-1; TRBD2 agrees at 11 bases. CDR3 length: 16 amino acids. The J segment lost 4 bases and the V segment lost 4 bases, leaving 6 bases of the junction unmatched. Germline loops: CDR1 MNHNS, CDR2 SASEGT. The CDR3 DNA reads as TGTGCCAGCAGTGGCGTAGCGGGAGGGGCTTACAATGAGCAGTTCTTC. Amino acids: CASSGVAGGAYNEQFF.

The chain combines TRBV28 with TRBJ1-4; 9 bases match TRBD1. V dropped 3 bases and J dropped 5; count of bases not matched to a gene: 4. The CDR3 totals 15 residues. Germline CDR1 and CDR2: MDHEN and SYDVKM. The CDR3 DNA follows: TGTGCCAGCAGTTTCCAAGGACAGGGGAATGAAAAACTGTTTTTT. This codes for CASSFQGQGNEKLFF.

This clone was seen a single time. The V and J genes are TRBV10-2 and TRBJ2-5, with unresolved D. The CDR3 runs to 14 residues. CDR1 WSHSY and CDR2 SAAADI come from the germline V gene. V dropped 2 bases and J dropped 0 bases, with 7 bases sitting between them. CDR3 residues: CASSETAYQETQYF. The CDR3 nucleotides are TGCGCCAGCAGTGAGACAGCGTACCAAGAGACCCAGTACTTC.